This T cell receptor beta chain was documented in a study of spatial heterogeneity in lung cancer. On the study more broadly: The mean occurrence of each unique TCR and UMI combination in raw reads exceeded 9.5. Findings of the study overall: Ubiquitous, expanded tumor-derived TCRs were more frequently observed in blood at resection than at follow-up.

The CDR3 has 14 amino acids. CDR1 and CDR2 from the germline V gene are SGHVS and FNYEAQ. V lost 1 base and J 2 bases, leaving 9 bases between the germline ends. The time point here: sample taken at primary tumor resection. Whole RNA, which was extracted from tumor, nontumor lung tissue or frozen PBMC, was sequenced without any cell sorting. The donors were 72 patients with non-small cell lung cancer that was early-stage and untreated. This clonotype was counted many times. Its cognate antigen is unknown. The library protocol tagged each TCR cDNA with a unique molecular identifier. TCRdb recomputed calls from the 5' RACE reads with MiXCR, one row per CDR3 protein. The table has over 45,000 distinct CDR3 sequences, around 5.2% seen once; the top ten hold over 8.5%.

This clonotype was sampled from a male donor with early-stage non-small cell lung cancer. The rearrangement links TRBV7-6 to TRBJ2-7; maybe TRBD2 (5 bases). The specimen was PBMCs, collected at surgery. CDR3 DNA: TGTGCCAGCAGCTTAGATCCGGGGACCTACGAGCAGTACTTC. This encodes CASSLDPGTYEQYF. The whole variable domain, remainder taken from reference TRBV7-6 and TRBJ2-7, is GAGVSQSPRYKVTKRGQDVALRCDPISGHVSLYWYRQALGQGPEFLTYFNYEAQQDKSGLPNDRFSAERPEGSISTLTIQRTEQRDSAMYRCASSLDPGTYEQYFGPGTRLTVT.